One and the same sample provided the 3 T cell receptor beta chains below, sequenced in a study of response to subunit inactivated influenza vaccine. TCRdb reprocessed the RT-PCR reads via MiXCR and lists one record per CDR3 protein. This table holds fewer than 550,000 distinct CDR3 sequences, about 25% found once. The sequencing here drew on CD4+ T cells sorted from PBMCs, taken around 5 days after vaccination. Receptor source: a man aged 45 to 65 who received an inactivated influenza vaccine.

Note on this clonotype: Compared with germline, one end of the junction differs, possibly owing to a read error. The chain links TRBV20-1 to TRBJ2-7; 8 bases match TRBD2. Germline V gene lookup returns CDR1 DFQATT and CDR2 SNEGSKA (reference sequence). CDR3 length: 16 amino acids. CDR3 loop: CSARNPAGVNSNEQYF. CDR3 in DNA: TGCAGTGCTAGAAATCCAGCGGGAGTCAACTCCAACGAGCAGTACTTC.

There are a few counts of this clonotype. The chain couples TRBV20-1 to TRBJ2-1; D is undetermined. CDR1 and CDR2 from the germline V gene are DFQATT and SNEGSKA (reference sequence). This CDR3 is 15 amino acids long. Trimming took 2 bases from V and 3 from J, leaving 14 bases between them. In DNA, the CDR3 is TGCAGTGCTAGAACCAACTATGGGGTCTACAATGAGCAGTTCTTC. It translates to CSARTNYGVYNEQFF.

The chain recombines TRBV6-2 or TRBV6-3 with TRBJ2-3, with 12 bases that match TRBD2. The CDR3 covers 15 residues. CDR1 and CDR2 (germline): MNHEY, SVGEGT. V lost 8 bases and J lost 4; bases outside the gene matches: 7. The CDR3 sequence is CASSLAGGPSDTQYF. The CDR3 region has the DNA TGTGCCAGCTCTCTAGCGGGGGGGCCTTCAGATACGCAGTATTTT.